This T cell receptor beta chain was found in a study of immune evolution from preneoplasia to lung adenocarcinoma. Findings and caveats of the study: Later-stage lesions appeared to have more T cells, more diversity, less clonality. From normal lung to invasive adenocarcinoma, top clone frequencies appeared to decrease.

Patients had resection in Japan or China between about 2014 and 2018. As for this clone: What it recognizes is unknown.

Clones were read by immunoSEQ multiplex PCR, and TCRdb kept only the in-frame ones, dropping some. The profile shows roughly 11,000 clones, under 80% of them singletons. V was shortened by 5 bases and J by 3 bases, with 14 bases between the two germline ends. The CDR3 is 15 amino acids. The germline V gene has CDR1 MNHEY and CDR2 SVGAGI. The sequenced sample was FFPE minimally invasive lung adenocarcinoma tissue. V gene TRBV6-5 combines with J gene TRBJ2-1; the D gene could be TRBD1 or TRBD2 (7 bases each). This clonotype originated in a person aged 55-80 years with lung adenocarcinoma. This chain's CDR3 is CASSVQGGDYNEQFF. CDR3 in DNA: TGTGCCAGCAGTGTGCAGGGGGGGGACTACAATGAGCAGTTCTTC.